This T cell receptor (beta chain) was sequenced during a study of cytomegalovirus exposure and HLA in healthy donors. Study outcomes and limitations: With high specificity and sensitivity, the classifier reportedly diagnosed cytomegalovirus status.

Germline V gives CDR1 SEHNR, CDR2 FQNEAQ (reference sequence). This CDR3 comprises 19 residues. With V trimmed by 3 bases and J by 0 bases, 13 bases remained unmatched. The PCR employed 60 Vbeta primers together with 13 Jbeta primers. TCRdb's copy holds only in-frame clones and misses some; the assay was immunoSEQ multiplex PCR. In the table there are approximately 59,000 clones, approximately 64% of which are singletons. This clone was detected a few times. Its antigen is not identified. The source material was PBMCs. The TCR originated in a man aged 35 to 55 in good health and CMV-seropositive. The chain employs TRBV7-9 and TRBJ1-1; 10 bases are shared with TRBD1. CDR3 loop: CASSFPTRRQGAVNTEAFF. DNA for the CDR3: TGTGCCAGCAGCTTCCCAACTCGGAGACAGGGGGCCGTGAACACTGAAGCTTTCTTT.